This TCR beta chain is from a study of cytotoxic CD8 clonotypes in ibrutinib-treated CLL. A note on this clone: Its antigen is not identified.

The study's findings and limits: Treatment saw public clonotypes, which were uncommon, either contract or stay stable. Samples from sustained-remission and progressing patients were taken at different times.

Depths of 1 in 200,000 to 1 in 1 million T cells were the sequencing target. Measured with immunoSEQ multiplex PCR; TCRdb has only the in-frame clones, and not every one. The table has around 40,000 clones, 70% seen once. The CDR3 extends over 17 amino acids. Per germline, CDR1 MDHEN and CDR2 SYDVKM. V was cut by 7 bases and J by 6 bases, with 26 bases left in between. The input for sequencing was PBMCs, taken at disease progression, from a patient treated with ibrutinib. The clonotype originates from a human donor with chronic lymphocytic leukemia. The rearrangement links TRBV28 to TRBJ2-3, with D possibly being TRBD1 or TRBD2 (5 bases each). The CDR3 nucleotides read TGTGCCAGCACCACCCCGTTATGGGGGAGTGGGTCGGATACGCAGTATTTT. Amino acids: CASTTPLWGSGSDTQYF.